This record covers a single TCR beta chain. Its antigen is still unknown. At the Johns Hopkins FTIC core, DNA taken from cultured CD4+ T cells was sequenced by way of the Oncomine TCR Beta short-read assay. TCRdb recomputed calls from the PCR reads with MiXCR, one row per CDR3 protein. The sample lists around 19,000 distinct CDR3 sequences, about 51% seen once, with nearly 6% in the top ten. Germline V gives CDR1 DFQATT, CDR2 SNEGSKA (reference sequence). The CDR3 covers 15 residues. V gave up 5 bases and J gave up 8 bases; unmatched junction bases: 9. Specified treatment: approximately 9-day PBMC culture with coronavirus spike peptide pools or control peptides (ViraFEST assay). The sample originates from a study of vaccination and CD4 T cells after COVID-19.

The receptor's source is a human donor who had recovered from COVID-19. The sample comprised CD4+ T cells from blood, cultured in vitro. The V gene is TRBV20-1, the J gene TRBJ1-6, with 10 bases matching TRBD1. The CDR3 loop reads CSAYSGGTGDSPLHF. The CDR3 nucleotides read TGCAGTGCTTACTCAGGGGGGACAGGGGATTCACCCCTCCACTTT.